This entry concerns a single TCR beta chain. During active infection, Seattle patients enrolled and were then monitored through disease. Sequenced by immunoSEQ multiplex PCR; TCRdb stores in-frame clones only, minus some. The table records 310,000 or so clones, about nine tenths of them present only once. This sample is part of a study of blood T cell repertoires in COVID-19. Germline V gene sequence: CDR1 SGHVS, CDR2 FNYEAQ. V lost 1 base, J lost 0 bases, and 9 bases lay in between. The CDR3 runs 15 residues. Sequencing was performed on peripheral blood. This TCR was recovered from a man aged 25 to 45 with COVID-19, enrolled during active disease. V and J are TRBV7-6 and TRBJ1-1; weak D call: TRBD1 (5 bases). CDR3 amino acids: CASSLVGGLNTEAFF. The CDR3 coding sequence is TGTGCCAGCAGCTTAGTCGGGGGATTGAACACTGAAGCTTTCTTT.